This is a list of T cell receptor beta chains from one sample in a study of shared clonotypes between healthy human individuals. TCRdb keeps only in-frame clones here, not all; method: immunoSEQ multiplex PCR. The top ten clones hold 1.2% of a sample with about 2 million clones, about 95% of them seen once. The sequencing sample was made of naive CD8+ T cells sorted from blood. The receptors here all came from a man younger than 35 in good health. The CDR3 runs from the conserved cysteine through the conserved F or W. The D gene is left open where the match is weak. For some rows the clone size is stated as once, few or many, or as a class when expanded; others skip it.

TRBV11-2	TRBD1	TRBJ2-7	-	CASSPTGTGTYEQYF	TGTGCCAGCAGCCCGACCGGGACAGGGACGTACGAGCAGTACTTC
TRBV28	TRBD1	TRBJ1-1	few	CASSSNPTGTRAFF	TGTGCCAGCAGCTCTAATCCGACAGGGACCAGAGCTTTCTTT
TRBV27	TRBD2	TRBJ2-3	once	CASSPFFDLAGAVTDTQYF	TGTGCCAGCAGTCCCTTTTTTGACCTAGCGGGAGCGGTCACAGATACGCAGTATTTT
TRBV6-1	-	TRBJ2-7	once	CASRGYRDEQYF	TGTGCCAGCAGGGGTTACAGGGACGAGCAGTACTTC
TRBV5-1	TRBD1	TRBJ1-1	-	CASTGTGGTKDGEAFF	TGCGCCAGCACCGGGACAGGGGGAACAAAAGACGGTGAAGCTTTCTTT
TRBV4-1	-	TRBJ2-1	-	CASSQVHGIVLSYNEQFF	TGCGCCAGCAGCCAAGTTCACGGGATTGTCCTCTCCTACAATGAGCAGTTCTTC
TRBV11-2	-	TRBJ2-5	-	CASSQSWGEETQYF	TGTGCCAGCAGCCAGAGTTGGGGAGAAGAGACCCAGTACTTC
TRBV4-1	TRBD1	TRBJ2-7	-	CASSQSPGQETYEQYF	TGCGCCAGCAGCCAAAGCCCGGGACAGGAAACCTACGAGCAGTACTTC
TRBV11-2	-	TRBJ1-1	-	CASSFGDARNGAPTEAFF	TGTGCCAGCAGCTTTGGGGACGCCCGAAACGGGGCACCCACTGAAGCTTTCTTT
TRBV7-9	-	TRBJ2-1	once	CASSNSWAEINEQFF	TGTGCCAGCAGCAATAGTTGGGCCGAGATCAATGAGCAGTTCTTC
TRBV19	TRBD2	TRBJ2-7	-	CASSITREGHEQYF	TGTGCCAGTAGTATCACACGGGAGGGGCACGAGCAGTACTTC
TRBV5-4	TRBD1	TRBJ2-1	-	CASSPGTGGSYSYNEQFF	TGTGCCAGCAGCCCCGGGACAGGGGGCTCATACTCCTACAATGAGCAGTTCTTC
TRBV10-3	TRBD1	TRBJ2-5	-	CAISDPDRGGDEETQYF	TGTGCCATCAGTGACCCCGACAGGGGTGGAGACGAAGAGACCCAGTACTTC
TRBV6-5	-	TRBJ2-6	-	CASQRSPSGANVLTF	TGTGCCAGTCAAAGGAGCCCCTCTGGGGCCAACGTCCTGACTTTC
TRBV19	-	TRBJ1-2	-	CASTPGVYSYGYTF	TGTGCCAGTACCCCCGGGGTATACAGCTATGGCTACACCTTC
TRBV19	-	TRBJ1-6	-	CASSIGLRIGNSPLHF	TGTGCCAGTAGTATAGGACTGCGCATCGGTAATTCACCCCTCCACTTT
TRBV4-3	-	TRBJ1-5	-	CASSQDGGRGQPQHF	TGCGCCAGCAGCCAAGACGGCGGGCGCGGTCAGCCCCAGCATTTT
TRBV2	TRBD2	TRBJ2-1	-	CASSAERDGINEQFF	TGTGCCAGCAGTGCGGAGCGGGACGGGATCAATGAGCAGTTCTTC
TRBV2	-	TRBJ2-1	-	CASSEGSYNEQFF	TGTGCCAGCAGTGAAGGCAGTTACAATGAGCAGTTCTTC
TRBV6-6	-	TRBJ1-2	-	CASSSLTTGREGGYTF	TGTGCCAGCAGTTCCCTCACAACCGGCCGTGAGGGTGGCTACACCTTC
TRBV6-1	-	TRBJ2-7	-	CASKLPLGYEQYF	TGTGCCAGCAAACTGCCCTTGGGCTACGAGCAGTACTTC
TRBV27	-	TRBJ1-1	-	CASSLDRRGGNTEAFF	TGTGCCAGCAGTTTAGACCGAAGAGGGGGGAACACTGAAGCTTTCTTT
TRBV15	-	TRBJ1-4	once	CATSREWTQSTNEKLFF	TGTGCCACCAGCAGAGAATGGACACAATCAACTAATGAAAAACTGTTTTTT
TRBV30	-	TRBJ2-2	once	CAWTEGPGELFF	TGTGCCTGGACGGAGGGACCCGGGGAGCTGTTTTTT
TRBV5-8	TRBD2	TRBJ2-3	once	CASSLGTSGGTDTQYF	TGTGCCAGCAGTCTGGGTACTAGCGGGGGAACAGATACGCAGTATTTT
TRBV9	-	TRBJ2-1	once	CASGTNEQFF	TGTGCCAGTGGTACAAATGAGCAGTTCTTC
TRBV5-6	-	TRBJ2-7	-	CASSLALGGSYEQYF	TGTGCCAGCAGCTTGGCGCTTGGCGGCTCCTACGAGCAGTACTTC
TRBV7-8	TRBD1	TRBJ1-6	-	CASSLASGQGSSYNSPLHF	TGTGCCAGCAGCTTAGCCTCAGGACAGGGGAGCTCCTATAATTCACCCCTCCACTTT
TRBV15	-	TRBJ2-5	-	CATSRFRDPEETQYF	TGTGCCACCAGCAGATTCCGGGACCCAGAAGAGACCCAGTACTTC
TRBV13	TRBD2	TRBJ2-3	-	CASSSSGGEADTQYF	TGTGCCAGCAGCTCGAGCGGGGGAGAGGCAGATACGCAGTATTTT
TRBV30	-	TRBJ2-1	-	CACLGYNEQFF	TGTGCCTGTTTGGGCTACAATGAGCAGTTCTTC
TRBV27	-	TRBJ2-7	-	CASSSTGFEQYF	TGTGCCAGCAGTTCCACAGGGTTCGAGCAGTACTTC
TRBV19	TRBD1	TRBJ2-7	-	CASSFGTAGYEQYF	TGTGCCAGTAGTTTTGGGACAGCTGGCTACGAGCAGTACTTC
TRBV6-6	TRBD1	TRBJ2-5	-	CASSYLDRGEETQYF	TGTGCCAGCAGTTACTTAGACAGGGGTGAGGAGACCCAGTACTTC
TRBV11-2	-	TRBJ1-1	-	CASSLVRGAEAFF	TGTGCCAGCAGCTTAGTGAGGGGCGCTGAAGCTTTCTTT
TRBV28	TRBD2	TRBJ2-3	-	CASSPWTSGVPDTQYF	TGTGCCAGCAGTCCCTGGACTAGCGGGGTTCCAGATACGCAGTATTTT
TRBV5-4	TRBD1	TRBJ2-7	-	CASSDRQGLYEQYF	TGTGCCAGCAGCGATAGACAGGGATTGTACGAGCAGTACTTC